This T cell receptor (beta chain) was obtained from a study of blood T cell repertoires in COVID-19 (dated by TCRdb to 2020 to 2021). As for the study more broadly: The collaborator samples originated in the United States, Italy and Spain and spanned the acute and convalescent phases of COVID-19. The prospective study material was composed of cDNA or gDNA derived from T cells, B-cell-depleted T cells, or PBMCs. Subjects who had been exposed to COVID-19, were actively infected with it, or had recovered from it provided the deeply sampled blood TCRbeta repertoires that made up the dataset. A freely available public database, intended as a resource for researchers studying the immune response to SARS-CoV-2, is where the repertoires were released. Samples came from the ongoing ImmuneRACE study (first 160 participants) plus 1,254 subjects from 6 global collaborators. Nearly every sample came with metadata listing a de-identified subject ID, COVID-19 status, age in years and sex. Where available, HLA class I and class II types were taken from metadata supplied by the sample provider and were not determined by assay-based typing.

TCRbeta CDR3 regions were amplified from genomic DNA by means of the immunoSEQ Assay, a bias-controlled multiplex PCR. Under the source paper's analysis protocol: Within the assay, amplification of reference gene primers was used to estimate how many nucleated cells each sample contained. Sequence reads were collapsed and filtered to measure the absolute abundance of every unique TCRbeta CDR3 rearrangement. For each sample, productive Simpson clonality was calculated as the square root of Simpson's diversity index across productive rearrangements. In its TCRdb copy, this immuneACCESS table keeps in-frame sequences only and misses some clones. Where compared with another copy, unresolved V genes explain less than half of these, and the others have no known cause. V and J calls and clone size are given by that table; D and trimming were obtained from the DNA. This sample is represented by approximately 260,000 clones; approximately 90% of them were singletons. Roughly 1.2% of the sample comes from the top ten.

In the prospective study, participants were about 18 to 89 years old, resided in approximately 22 geographic areas of the United States, and were enrolled through a virtual design. Cohort assignment in the prospective study relied on participant-reported clinical history from a screening survey and a study questionnaire. In the prospective study, whole blood, serum and a nasopharyngeal or oropharyngeal swab were collected from each participant by mobile phlebotomists. Additional blood draws and questionnaires over an approximately two-month period could optionally be provided by prospective study participants. Blood samples from the prospective study were shipped frozen or at room temperature prior to DNA extraction. Remarks on this clone: Its antigen remains unidentified. No base quality values were provided; no much bigger clone lies one nucleotide off. The identical CDR3 is also encoded by other nucleotide sequences in the sample.

The CDR3, cysteine through phenylalanine, is 14 amino acids long. Only the CDR3 portion is preserved as DNA: 42 bases, with reading frame beginning at the first base. From the germline V gene, CDR1 is SGHTA and CDR2 is FQGNSA. Clipping removes 4 bases from V and 5 bases from J, with 1 as the unmatched junction base count. The research as a whole found: The quantity of clinical and demographic metadata differed by source and by participant and was supplied without curation.

The sequence was obtained from a woman aged 40 to 50 with acute COVID-19. The V gene is TRBV7-2 and the J gene is TRBJ1-5; 11 central nucleotides agree with TRBD1. The sequencing input was PBMCs or T cells enriched from blood (not recorded which). For the CDR3, the sequence is CASSSGQGDQPQHF. The nucleotide sequence is given as TGTGCCAGCAGCTCGGGACAGGGGGATCAGCCCCAGCATTTT.